Described below is a single TCR beta chain sequence and its context. This sample was included in a study of lymphopenia after photon versus proton radiotherapy. Looked up from germline, CDR1 is LNHDA and CDR2 is SQIVND (reference sequence). The V and J ends lost 3 bases and 1 base, in that order; junction bases with no gene match: 3. The CDR3 consists of 15 residues. Sequencing was performed with immunoSEQ multiplex PCR; in TCRdb, only in-frame clones are kept and a portion is missing. Of about 68,000 clones listed, roughly 93% are singletons. This sequence originates from a woman in her 70s with pancreatic cancer. The chain combines TRBV19 with TRBJ1-1, with 9 positions matching TRBD1. Sequences were derived from peripheral blood, sampled from a patient treated with photon-based radiotherapy. The CDR3 loop reads CASSIQQGANTEAFF. Here the CDR3 DNA reads TGTGCCAGTAGTATCCAACAGGGGGCGAACACTGAAGCTTTCTTT.